Each of the 14 T cell receptor beta chains below was sequenced from the same sample in a study of low-dose radiotherapy and immunotherapy resistance in tumors. Alpha- and beta-chain coverage of first-strand cDNA came from TRAV- and TRBV-specific primers. Using a constant-region primer together with a V-primer adapter, TCRs were subjected to 20 to 25 PCR cycles of amplification. MiXCR, run by TCRdb on the reads, gives a single entry per CDR3 protein. The sample lists 95,000 to 100,000 distinct CDR3 sequences, 20% to 25% occurring once. Time point of the sample: after trial treatment. Treatment described: LDRT plus nivolumab, ipilimumab, low-dose cyclophosphamide and aspirin (RACIN trial). The sequencing used PBMCs, collected after low-dose radiotherapy plus immunotherapy. The receptors derive from a male donor with prostate cancer.

This clonotype was observed at least ten times. The rearrangement joins TRBV7-2 to TRBJ2-3, with D unclear. Trimming shortened V by 0 bases and J by 4 bases, and 8 bases separated the two germline ends. Germline V CDR1 and CDR2: SGHTA, FQGNSA. The CDR3 is 14 residues long. The CDR3 loop reads CASSLAGYPDTQYF. CDR3 DNA: TGTGCCAGCAGCTTAGCGGGGTATCCAGATACGCAGTATTTT.

This clonotype was detected many times. V usage is TRBV30 and J usage is TRBJ1-5; D is ambiguous. CDR3 length equals 14 residues. V was cut by 2 bases and J by 7 bases, with 15 bases left in between. The germline V gene has CDR1 GTSNPN and CDR2 SVGIG (reference sequence). CDR3 coding DNA: TGTGCCTGGAGTCCCAGAACCCCTGCCCAGCCCCAGCATTTT. Encoded protein: CAWSPRTPAQPQHF.

This chain links TRBV11-2 with TRBJ2-1; D is possibly TRBD1 (5 bases). V gave up 1 base and J gave up 10 bases, with 17 bases separating them. Per the germline V gene, CDR1 is SGHAT and CDR2 is FQNNGV. The CDR3 is made up of 15 amino acids. CDR3 DNA sequence: TGTGCCAGCAGCTTAGGTCCAGGGTCCTACAGAGAGCAGTTCTTC. It specifies CASSLGPGSYREQFF. Full variable domain (rest looked up from reference TRBV11-2 and TRBJ2-1): EAGVAQSPRYKIIEKRQSVAFWCNPISGHATLYWYQQILGQGPKLLIQFQNNGVVDDSQLPKDRFSAERLKGVDSTLKIQPAKLEDSAVYLCASSLGPGSYREQFFGPGTRLTVL.

This clonotype was seen repeatedly, ten times or more. This chain joins TRBV7-2 and TRBJ2-7, with D hard to call. The germline gives CDR1 SGHTA, CDR2 FQGNSA. V was cut by 1 base and J by 5 bases, with 3 bases left in between. The CDR3 spans 11 residues. CDR3 in DNA: TGTGCCAGCAGCTTAGTACACGAGCAGTACTTC. Translating it yields CASSLVHEQYF.

This clonotype was counted only a few times. CDR3 loop: CASSQGQFYEQYF. DNA for the CDR3: TGTGCCAGCAGCCAGGGACAGTTTTACGAGCAGTACTTC. J is TRBJ2-7 and V is TRBV12-3 or TRBV12-4, with 7 positions matching TRBD1. Germline trimming cut 6 bases from V and 4 bases from J; bases unmatched to any gene: 6. The CDR3 loop spans 13 amino acids.

This clonotype came up a few times. The chain is built from TRBV18 and TRBJ2-1, with TRBD2 identical over 13 bases. V lost 3 bases to trimming and J lost 8 bases; unmatched junction nucleotides: 13. CDR3 length equals 18 residues. In germline, CDR1 is KGHSH, CDR2 LQKENI. The CDR3 DNA reads as TGTGCCAGCTCACCCACCCGAACTAGCGGGAGGGCCGTAGATGAGCAGTTCTTC. It is translated as CASSPTRTSGRAVDEQFF.

This clonotype has a count of ten or more. The rearrangement links TRBV12-3 or TRBV12-4 to TRBJ1-5; TRBD1 is a possible D gene (5 bases). This CDR3 is built from 16 residues. Trimming pared 3 bases from V and 1 base from J, leaving 13 bases between. The CDR3 protein is CASSLGRGVSNQPQHF. The CDR3 region has the DNA TGTGCCAGCAGTTTGGGGAGGGGAGTAAGCAATCAGCCCCAGCATTTT.

In this sample, this clonotype turned up many times. This chain connects TRBV4-1 to TRBJ1-2; no firm D call. This CDR3 is built from 13 residues. The germline gives CDR1 MGHRA, CDR2 YSYEKL. The ends were cut back, 2 bases at V and 4 bases at J, with 8 bases in the middle. CDR3 sequence: CASSQLWGYGYTF. CDR3 DNA sequence: TGCGCCAGCAGCCAATTGTGGGGCTATGGCTACACCTTC.

About this clonotype itself: A far larger clone lies a single base away; this is likely a read error. The chain joins TRBV13 to TRBJ2-1; the D gene is possibly TRBD2 (6 bases). Germline values: CDR1 PRHDT, CDR2 FYEKMQ (reference sequence). This CDR3 has 15 residues. Trimming took 7 bases from V and 4 from J, leaving 17 bases between them. For the CDR3, the DNA is TGTGCCAGCAACCCCGGGACTCGCGGATACAATGAGCAGTTCTTC. Translation gives CASNPGTRGYNEQFF.

This clonotype was detected many times. The J gene is TRBJ2-7, the V gene TRBV11-2, with 8 bases matching TRBD2. This CDR3 comprises 16 residues. V trimming: 4 bases; J trimming: 4 bases; junction bases outside the gene matches: 12. Germline values: CDR1 SGHAT, CDR2 FQNNGV. CDR3 in DNA: TGTGCCAGCAGCTACCAGGCGGGGGGTGATAGTTACGAGCAGTACTTC. Amino acid sequence: CASSYQAGGDSYEQYF.

The sample holds many counts of this clonotype. This chain joins TRBV19 and TRBJ1-2; 7 bases match TRBD1. V lost 6 bases and J lost 3; bases outside the gene matches: 7. The CDR3 is made up of 14 amino acids. CDR1 and CDR2 (germline): LNHDA, SQIVND (reference sequence). The CDR3 spells CASSPTGWDYGYTF. The DNA for the CDR3 is TGTGCCAGTAGCCCGACAGGGTGGGACTATGGCTACACCTTC.

This clonotype was detected many times. The genes are TRBV12-3 or TRBV12-4 and TRBJ2-7; 9 bases map to TRBD2. Unmatched junction bases numbered 9, after V lost 6 bases and J lost 6 bases. The CDR3 loop spans 14 amino acids. This CDR3 reads CASSRGSGGIEQYF. The CDR3 nucleotides are TGTGCCAGCAGCCGAGGTAGCGGGGGTATCGAGCAGTACTTC.

This clonotype occurred many times. The chain recombines TRBV7-2 with TRBJ2-7; D gene ambiguous. Trimming stripped 1 base from V and 5 bases from J, with 9 bases between. Germline CDR1 SGHTA, CDR2 FQGNSA. This CDR3 is 13 amino acids long. CDR3: CASSLGGWNEQYF. The DNA of the CDR3 is TGTGCCAGCAGCTTAGGCGGCTGGAACGAGCAGTACTTC.

This clonotype was detected a few times. The chain joins TRBV19 to TRBJ1-6, with D unresolved. The CDR3 has 16 amino acids. Trimming took off 5 bases at V and 10 bases at J, with 21 bases between the two ends. CDR1 and CDR2 (germline): LNHDA, SQIVND (reference sequence). The CDR3 is CASSSLGEGAGSPLHF. CDR3 sequence (DNA): TGTGCCAGTAGTTCCCTCGGGGAGGGTGCCGGGTCACCCCTCCACTTT.